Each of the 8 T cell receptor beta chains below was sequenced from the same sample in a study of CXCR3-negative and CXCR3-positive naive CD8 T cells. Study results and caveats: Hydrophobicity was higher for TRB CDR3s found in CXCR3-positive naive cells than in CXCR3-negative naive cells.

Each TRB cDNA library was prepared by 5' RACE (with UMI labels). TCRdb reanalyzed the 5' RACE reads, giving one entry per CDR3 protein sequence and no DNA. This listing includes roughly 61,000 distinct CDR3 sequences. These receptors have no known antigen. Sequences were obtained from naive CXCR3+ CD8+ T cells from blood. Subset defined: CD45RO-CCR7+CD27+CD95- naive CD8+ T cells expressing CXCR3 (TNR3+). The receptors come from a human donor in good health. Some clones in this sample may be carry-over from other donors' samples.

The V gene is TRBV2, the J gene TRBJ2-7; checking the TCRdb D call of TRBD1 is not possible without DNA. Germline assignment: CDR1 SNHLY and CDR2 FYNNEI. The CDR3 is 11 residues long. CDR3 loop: CARGTDYEQYF.

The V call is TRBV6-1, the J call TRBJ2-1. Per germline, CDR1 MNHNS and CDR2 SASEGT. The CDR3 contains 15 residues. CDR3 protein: CASSGSLDTYNEQFF.

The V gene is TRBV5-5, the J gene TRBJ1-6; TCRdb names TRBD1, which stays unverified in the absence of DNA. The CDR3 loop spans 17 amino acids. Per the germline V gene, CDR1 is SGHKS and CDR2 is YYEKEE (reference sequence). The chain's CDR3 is CASSLAPLGTHNSPLHF.

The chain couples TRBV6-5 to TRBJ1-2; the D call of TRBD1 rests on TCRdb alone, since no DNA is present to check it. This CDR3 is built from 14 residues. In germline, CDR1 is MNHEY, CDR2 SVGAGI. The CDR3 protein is CARSYGTEVYGYTF.

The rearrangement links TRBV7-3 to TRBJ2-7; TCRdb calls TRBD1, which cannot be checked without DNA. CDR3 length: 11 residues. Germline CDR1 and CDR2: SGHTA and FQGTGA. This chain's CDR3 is CASSSGQGQYF.

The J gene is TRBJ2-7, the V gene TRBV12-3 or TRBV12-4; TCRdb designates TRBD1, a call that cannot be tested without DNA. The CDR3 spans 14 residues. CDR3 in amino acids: CASSQAGGYYEQYF.

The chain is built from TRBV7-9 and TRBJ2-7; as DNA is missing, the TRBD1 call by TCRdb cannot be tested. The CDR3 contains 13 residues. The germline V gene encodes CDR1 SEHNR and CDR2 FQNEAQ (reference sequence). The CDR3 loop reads CASSSGKVGEQYF.

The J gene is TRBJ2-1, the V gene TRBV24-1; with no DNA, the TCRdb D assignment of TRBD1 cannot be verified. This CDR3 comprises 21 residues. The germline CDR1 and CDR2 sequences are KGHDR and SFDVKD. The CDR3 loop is CATSDRPGQGEGWWSYNEQFF.